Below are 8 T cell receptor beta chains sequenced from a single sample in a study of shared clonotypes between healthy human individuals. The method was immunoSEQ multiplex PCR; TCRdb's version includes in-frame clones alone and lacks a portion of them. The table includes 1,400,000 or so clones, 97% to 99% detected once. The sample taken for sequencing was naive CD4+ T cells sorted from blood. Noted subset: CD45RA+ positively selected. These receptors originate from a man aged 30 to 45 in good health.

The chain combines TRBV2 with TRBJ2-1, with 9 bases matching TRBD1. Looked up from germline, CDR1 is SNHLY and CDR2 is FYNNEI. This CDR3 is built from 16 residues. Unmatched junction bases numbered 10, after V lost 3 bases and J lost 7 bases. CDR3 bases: TGTGCCAGCAGTGAGGACCCCGGGACAGGGAAAAATGAGCAGTTCTTC. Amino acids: CASSEDPGTGKNEQFF.

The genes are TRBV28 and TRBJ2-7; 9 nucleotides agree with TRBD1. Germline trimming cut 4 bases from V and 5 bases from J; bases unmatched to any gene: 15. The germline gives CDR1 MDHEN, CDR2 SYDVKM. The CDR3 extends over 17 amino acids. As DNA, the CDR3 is TGTGCCAGCAGTTCCCTGGGGACAGGGTATGCGGGGCACGAGCAGTACTTC. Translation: CASSSLGTGYAGHEQYF.

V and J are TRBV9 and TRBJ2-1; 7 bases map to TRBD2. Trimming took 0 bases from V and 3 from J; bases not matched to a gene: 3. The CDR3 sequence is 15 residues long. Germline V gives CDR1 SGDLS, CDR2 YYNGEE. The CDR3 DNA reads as TGTGCCAGCAGCGTAGACGGGAGGCACTACAATGAGCAGTTCTTC. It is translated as CASSVDGRHYNEQFF.

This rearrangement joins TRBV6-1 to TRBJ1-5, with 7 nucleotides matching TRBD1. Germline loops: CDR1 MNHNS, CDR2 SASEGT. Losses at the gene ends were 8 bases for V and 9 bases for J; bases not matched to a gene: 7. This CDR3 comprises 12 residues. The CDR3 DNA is TGTGCCAGCCGACAGGGCCCGGGGCCCCAGCATTTT. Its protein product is CASRQGPGPQHF.

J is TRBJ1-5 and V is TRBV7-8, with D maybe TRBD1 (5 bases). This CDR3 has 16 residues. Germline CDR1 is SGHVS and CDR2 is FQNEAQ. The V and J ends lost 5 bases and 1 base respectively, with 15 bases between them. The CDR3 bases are TGTGCCAGCAGCAAAGTGGGGCAGGGCAGCAATCAGCCCCAGCATTTT. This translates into CASSKVGQGSNQPQHF.

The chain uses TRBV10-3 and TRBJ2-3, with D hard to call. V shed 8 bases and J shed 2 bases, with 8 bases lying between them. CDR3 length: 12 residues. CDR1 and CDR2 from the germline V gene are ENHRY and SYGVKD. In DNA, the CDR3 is TGTGCCATCTCACCCCCCACAGATACGCAGTATTTT. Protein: CAISPPTDTQYF.

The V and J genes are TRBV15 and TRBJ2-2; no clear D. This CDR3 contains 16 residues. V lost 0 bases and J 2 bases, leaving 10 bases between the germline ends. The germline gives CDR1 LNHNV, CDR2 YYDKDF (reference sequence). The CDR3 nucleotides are TGTGCCACCAGCAGAGATTCCCCGGCCAACACCGGGGAGCTGTTTTTT. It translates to CATSRDSPANTGELFF.

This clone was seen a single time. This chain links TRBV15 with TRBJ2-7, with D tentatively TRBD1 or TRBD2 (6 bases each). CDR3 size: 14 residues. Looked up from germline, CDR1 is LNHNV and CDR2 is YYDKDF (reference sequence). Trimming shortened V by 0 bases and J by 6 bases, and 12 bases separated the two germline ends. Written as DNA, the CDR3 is TGTGCCACCAGCAGAGATCCACAGGGAGGCGAGCAGTACTTC. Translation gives CATSRDPQGGEQYF.